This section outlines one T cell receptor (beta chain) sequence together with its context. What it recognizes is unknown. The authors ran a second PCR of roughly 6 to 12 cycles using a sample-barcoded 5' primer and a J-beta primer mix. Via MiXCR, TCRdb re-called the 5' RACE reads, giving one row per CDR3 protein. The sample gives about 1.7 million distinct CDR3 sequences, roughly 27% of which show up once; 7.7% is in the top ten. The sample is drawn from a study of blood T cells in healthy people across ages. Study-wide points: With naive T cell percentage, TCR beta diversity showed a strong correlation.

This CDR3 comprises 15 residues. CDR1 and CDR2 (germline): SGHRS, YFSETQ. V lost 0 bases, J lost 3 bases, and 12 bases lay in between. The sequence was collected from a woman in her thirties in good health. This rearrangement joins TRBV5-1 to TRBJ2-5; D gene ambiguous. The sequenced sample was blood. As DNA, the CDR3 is TGCGCCAGCAGCTTGGGCCAAAACATAGAAGAGACCCAGTACTTC. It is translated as CASSLGQNIEETQYF. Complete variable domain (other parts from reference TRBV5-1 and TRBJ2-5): KAGVTQTPRYLIKTRGQQVTLSCSPISGHRSVSWYQQTPGQGLQFLFEYFSETQRNKGNFPGRFSGRQFSNSRSEMNVSTLELGDSALYLCASSLGQNIEETQYFGPGTRLLVL.